These T cell receptor beta chains were read from a single sample in a study of CD8 T cells in Susac syndrome. One entry per CDR3 protein, called by TCRdb with MiXCR from the immunoSEQ multiplex PCR reads. Of 150,000 or so distinct CDR3 sequences in the sample, less than 95% were seen once. The specimen was CD4+ T cells from PBMCs. These receptors were obtained from a human donor with multiple sclerosis. Both conserved end residues are part of each CDR3. D genes are given only for firm matches. Part of the rows lack a size; the others show once, few, many or a class for expanded clones.

D gene,J gene,CDR3 length,clone size,V gene,CDR3 DNA,CDR3 protein
-,TRBJ1-1,13,-,TRBV10-3,TGTGCCATCATCCAGGACAGGAACACTGAAGCTTTCTTT,CAIIQDRNTEAFF
-,TRBJ1-1,14,-,TRBV3-1,TGTGCCAGCAGCCAGACCGTGGGGGGGGCTGAAGCTTTCTTT,CASSQTVGGAEAFF
TRBD2,TRBJ2-7,15,once,TRBV30,TGTGCCTGGAGTCTTAGCGGGAGGGCCTGGTACGAGCAGTACTTC,CAWSLSGRAWYEQYF
TRBD1,TRBJ1-2,15,-,TRBV19,TGTGCCAGTACCGACGCCGGGACAGGGAACTATGGCTACACCTTC,CASTDAGTGNYGYTF
-,TRBJ1-5,15,-,TRBV12-3/TRBV12-4,TGTGCCAGCAGTTTTCACGGAAAGAGCAATCAGCCCCAGCATTTT,CASSFHGKSNQPQHF
-,TRBJ2-1,13,-,TRBV20-1,TGCATGGGGGAAAGGGTGTCCTACAATGAGCAGTTCTTC,CMGERVSYNEQFF
TRBD2,TRBJ2-3,18,-,TRBV2,TGTGCCAGCAGTCCCGTTAGCGGGGCCGGTAGTAGCACAGATACGCAGTATTTT,CASSPVSGAGSSTDTQYF
-,TRBJ2-5,11,few,TRBV10-2,TGCGCCAGCAGTGAGGGAGAGACCCAGTACTTC,CASSEGETQYF
TRBD2,TRBJ2-5,15,-,TRBV30,TGTGCCTGGTGCCCCGGGACTAGCGGGCAAGAGACCCAGTACTTC,CAWCPGTSGQETQYF
-,TRBJ1-1,15,-,TRBV7-9,TGTGCCAGCAGCTCGGGGCAGGGTGCTAGCACTGAAGCTTTCTTT,CASSSGQGASTEAFF
-,TRBJ2-4,13,-,TRBV5-1,TGCGCCAGCAGCTTCGGAGAGGGGGACATTCAGTACTTC,CASSFGEGDIQYF
TRBD1,TRBJ2-7,16,-,TRBV19,TGTGCCAGTAGTGTCAGGACAGGGAGCCTTCCCTACGAGCAGTACTTC,CASSVRTGSLPYEQYF
TRBD1,TRBJ1-3,14,once,TRBV20-1,TGCAGTGCTACTCCGGGACAGGGTCGAAACACCATATATTTT,CSATPGQGRNTIYF
-,TRBJ2-4,16,-,TRBV28,TGTGCCAGCAGTCAACGCTTGTCGCCTGCCAAAAACATTCAGTACTTC,CASSQRLSPAKNIQYF
-,TRBJ1-1,14,-,TRBV3-1,TGTGCCAGCAGTCAAACGCGCCCGAACACTGAAGCTTTCTTT,CASSQTRPNTEAFF
-,TRBJ2-5,15,-,TRBV7-2,TGTGCCAGCAGCCATCAGCACAGCGGCCAAGAGACCCAGTACTTC,CASSHQHSGQETQYF
-,TRBJ1-4,15,-,TRBV5-1,TGCGCCAGCAGCTTGACAGCTACAACTAATGAAAAACTGTTTTTT,CASSLTATTNEKLFF
-,TRBJ2-7,14,-,TRBV18,TGTGCCAGCTCATCATCTGGTTACCAGGACGAGCAGTACTTC,CASSSSGYQDEQYF
-,TRBJ2-4,18,-,TRBV18,TGTGCCAGCTCACCGTTGGCAGGGGCGAATCTAGCCAAAAACATTCAGTACTTC,CASSPLAGANLAKNIQYF
TRBD2,TRBJ2-1,14,-,TRBV30,TGTGCCTCGGGCCGGCTAGCGGGAGTCAATGAGCAGTTCTTC,CASGRLAGVNEQFF
-,TRBJ1-2,14,-,TRBV30,TGTGCCTGGAGTGTGATACGTGGAGGTGGGGGCTACACCTTC,CAWSVIRGGGGYTF
-,TRBJ2-7,13,-,TRBV20-1,TGCAGTGCTACTCCCGGGGGTAACTACGAGCAGTACTTC,CSATPGGNYEQYF
TRBD2,TRBJ2-1,12,-,TRBV30,TGTGCCTTGGGGAGGGAGAGTCATGAGCAGTTCTTC,CALGRESHEQFF
TRBD1,TRBJ1-4,13,-,TRBV14,TGTGCCAGCAGCCCCCAGGGGGCAGAAAAACTGTTTTTT,CASSPQGAEKLFF
TRBD2,TRBJ2-3,16,-,TRBV4-2,TGTGCCAGCAGCCTCGGACTAGCGGGAAACACAGATACGCAGTATTTT,CASSLGLAGNTDTQYF
-,TRBJ1-3,11,-,TRBV6-6,TGTGCCAGCAGTTTACTAAACACCATATATTTT,CASSLLNTIYF
-,TRBJ2-7,12,-,TRBV2,TGTGCCAGCTACGATGGCACGGGCGAGCAGTACTTC,CASYDGTGEQYF
TRBD2,TRBJ2-3,18,-,TRBV6-5,TGTGCCAGCAGTTACTCGTCAGGGACTAGCGGACCCACAGATACGCAGTATTTT,CASSYSSGTSGPTDTQYF
-,TRBJ2-1,13,once,TRBV12-5,TGTGCTAGTGGTTTGTACCAGGGTAACGAGCAGTTCTTC,CASGLYQGNEQFF
-,TRBJ2-4,13,-,TRBV30,TGTGCCTGGAACAGGCTACGCGGGGACATTCAGTACTTC,CAWNRLRGDIQYF
-,TRBJ1-2,15,-,TRBV6-2/TRBV6-3,TGTGCCAGCAGCCTACTGGCAGGCGGTAACTATGGCTACACCTTC,CASSLLAGGNYGYTF
TRBD1,TRBJ1-5,13,-,TRBV20-1,TGCAGTGCAAGACAGGGGGGAAATCAGCCCCAGCATTTT,CSARQGGNQPQHF
TRBD1,TRBJ1-5,17,-,TRBV27,TGTGCCAGCAGTTTATCCCATGGACAGGGCGGTGGACAGCCCCAGCATTTT,CASSLSHGQGGGQPQHF
-,TRBJ2-5,12,-,TRBV18,TGTGCCAGCTCACCGGGTCAGGAGACCCAGTACTTC,CASSPGQETQYF
-,TRBJ1-1,17,-,TRBV27,TGTGCCAGCAGTTTAAAAGGACTCCAGGGCTGGAACACTGAAGCTTTCTTT,CASSLKGLQGWNTEAFF
TRBD2,TRBJ2-5,16,-,TRBV14,TGTGCCAGCAGCCAATTCTTAGCGGGAGGGATCGAGACCCAGTACTTC,CASSQFLAGGIETQYF
TRBD2,TRBJ2-2,15,-,TRBV4-1,TGCGCCAGCAGCCGACAATCGGGGGGGACCGGGGAGCTGTTTTTT,CASSRQSGGTGELFF
TRBD2,TRBJ2-2,15,-,TRBV19,TGTGCCAGTAGAACCGGGACTAGCGGAACCGGGGAGCTGTTTTTT,CASRTGTSGTGELFF
-,TRBJ2-3,12,-,TRBV10-3,TGTGCCATCAGTGAGTCTACAGATACGCAGTATTTT,CAISESTDTQYF
-,TRBJ1-1,12,-,TRBV6-6,TGTGCCAGCGCCTTCCGGAATAGCGAAGCTTTCTTT,CASAFRNSEAFF
TRBD1,TRBJ1-2,14,-,TRBV5-1,TGCGCCAGCAGCTTACAGGGGGCAACGTATGGCTACACCTTC,CASSLQGATYGYTF
-,TRBJ2-1,14,-,TRBV30,TGTGCCTGGAGTCCTCTGAGTGAAGTCGGGGAGCAGTTCTTC,CAWSPLSEVGEQFF
-,TRBJ2-3,11,-,TRBV29-1,TGCAGCGTTGAGAGGGCAGATACGCAGTATTTT,CSVERADTQYF
TRBD1,TRBJ1-2,14,-,TRBV18,TGTGCCAGCTCACCAGGGACAGGGAATGATGGCTACACCTTC,CASSPGTGNDGYTF
-,TRBJ2-5,14,-,TRBV7-2,TGTGCCAGCAGCTTAGCAGGGTGGGGAGAGACCCAGTACTTC,CASSLAGWGETQYF
-,TRBJ1-2,12,-,TRBV6-5,TGTGCCGCAAGGCAGGGGCCCGCCGGCTACACCTTC,CAARQGPAGYTF
-,TRBJ2-4,14,-,TRBV6-1,TGTGCCAGCAGTGAGGCAGGGGGGGGAAACATTCAGTACTTC,CASSEAGGGNIQYF
-,TRBJ1-1,13,-,TRBV3-1,TGTGCCAGCACCACGGGGGTGATCACTGAAGCTTTCTTT,CASTTGVITEAFF
TRBD1,TRBJ1-3,14,-,TRBV9,TGTGCCAGCACGGGACAGGGAACTGGAAACACCATATATTTT,CASTGQGTGNTIYF
-,TRBJ2-7,15,-,TRBV5-1,TGCGCCAGTAAAGGGGCGCCGGGGCCGCAGTACGAGCAGTACTTC,CASKGAPGPQYEQYF
-,TRBJ1-5,15,-,TRBV20-1,TGCAGTGGTGCCAGGGGCCTTTCTAGCAATCAGCCCCAGCATTTT,CSGARGLSSNQPQHF
TRBD1,TRBJ1-2,14,-,TRBV19,TGTGCCAGTAGTCTCTCAGGGGGGACCTATGGCTACACCTTC,CASSLSGGTYGYTF
-,TRBJ2-3,14,-,TRBV12-3/TRBV12-4,TGTGCCAGCAGTCCCCAGGGGGGGACAGATACGCAGTATTTT,CASSPQGGTDTQYF